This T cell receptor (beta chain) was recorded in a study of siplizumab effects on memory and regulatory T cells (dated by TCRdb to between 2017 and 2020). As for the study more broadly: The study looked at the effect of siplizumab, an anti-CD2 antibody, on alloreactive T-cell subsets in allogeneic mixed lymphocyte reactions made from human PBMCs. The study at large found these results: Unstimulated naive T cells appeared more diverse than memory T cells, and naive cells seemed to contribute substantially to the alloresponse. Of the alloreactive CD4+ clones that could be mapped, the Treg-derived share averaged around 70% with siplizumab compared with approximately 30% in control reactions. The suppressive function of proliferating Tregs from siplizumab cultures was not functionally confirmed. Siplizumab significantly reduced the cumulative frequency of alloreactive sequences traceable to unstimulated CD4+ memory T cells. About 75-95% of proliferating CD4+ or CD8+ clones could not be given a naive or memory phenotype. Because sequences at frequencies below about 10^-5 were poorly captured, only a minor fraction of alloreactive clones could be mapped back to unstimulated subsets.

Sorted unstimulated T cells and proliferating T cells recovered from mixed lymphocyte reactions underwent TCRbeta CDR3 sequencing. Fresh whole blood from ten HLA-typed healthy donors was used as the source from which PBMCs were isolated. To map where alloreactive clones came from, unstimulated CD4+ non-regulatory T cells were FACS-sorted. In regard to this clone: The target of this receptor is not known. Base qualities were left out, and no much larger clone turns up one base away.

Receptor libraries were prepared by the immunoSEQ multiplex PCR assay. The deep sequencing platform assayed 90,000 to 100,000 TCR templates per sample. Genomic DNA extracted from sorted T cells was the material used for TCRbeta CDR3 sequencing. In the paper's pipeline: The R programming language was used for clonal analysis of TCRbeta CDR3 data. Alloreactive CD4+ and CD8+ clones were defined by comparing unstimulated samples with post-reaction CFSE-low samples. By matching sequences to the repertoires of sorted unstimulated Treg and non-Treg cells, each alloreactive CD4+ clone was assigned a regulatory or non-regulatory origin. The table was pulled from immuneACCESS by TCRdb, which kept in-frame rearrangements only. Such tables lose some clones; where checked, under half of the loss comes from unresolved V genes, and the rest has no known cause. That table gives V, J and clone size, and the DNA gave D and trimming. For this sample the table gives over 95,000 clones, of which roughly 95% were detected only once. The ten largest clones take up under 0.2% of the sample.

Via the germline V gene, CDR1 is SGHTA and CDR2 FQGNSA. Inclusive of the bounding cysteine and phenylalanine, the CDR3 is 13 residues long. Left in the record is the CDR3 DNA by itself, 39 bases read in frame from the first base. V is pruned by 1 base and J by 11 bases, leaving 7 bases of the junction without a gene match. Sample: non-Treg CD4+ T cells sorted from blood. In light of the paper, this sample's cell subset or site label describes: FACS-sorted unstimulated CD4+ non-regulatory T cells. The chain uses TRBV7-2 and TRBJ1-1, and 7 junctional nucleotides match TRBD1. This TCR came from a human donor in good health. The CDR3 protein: CASSLVQGERAFF. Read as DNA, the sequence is TGTGCCAGCAGCTTAGTGCAGGGGGAGAGGGCTTTCTTT.